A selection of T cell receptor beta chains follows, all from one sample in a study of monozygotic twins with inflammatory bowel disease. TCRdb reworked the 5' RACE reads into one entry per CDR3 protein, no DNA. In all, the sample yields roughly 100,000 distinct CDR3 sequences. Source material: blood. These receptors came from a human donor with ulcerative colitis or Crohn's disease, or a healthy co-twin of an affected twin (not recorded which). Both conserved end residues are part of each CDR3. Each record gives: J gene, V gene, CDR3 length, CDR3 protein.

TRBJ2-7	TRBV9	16	CASSETGVSDSYEQYF
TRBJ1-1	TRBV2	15	CASSLDRLLNTEAFF
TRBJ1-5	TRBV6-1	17	CASNYGTRIYSNQPQHF
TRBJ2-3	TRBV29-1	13	CSVEGSGPDTQYF
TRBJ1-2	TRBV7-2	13	CASSLNRGGHHTF
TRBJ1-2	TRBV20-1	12	CIRQGPNYGYTF
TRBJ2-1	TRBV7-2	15	CASSLERGGYNEQFF
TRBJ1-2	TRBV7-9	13	CASSPVDIVGYTF
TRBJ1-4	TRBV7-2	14	CASSLDRAGEKLFF
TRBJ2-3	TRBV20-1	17	CSARDPHRGGRPDTQYF
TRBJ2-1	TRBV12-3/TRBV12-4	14	CASKPGLAQNEQFF
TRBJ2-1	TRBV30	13	CAWSVQLLNEQFF
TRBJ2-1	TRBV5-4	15	CASSYGWTGNSEQFF
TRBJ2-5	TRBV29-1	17	CSVAPGTTLGAGGTQYF
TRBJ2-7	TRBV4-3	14	CASSQTFWGYEQYF
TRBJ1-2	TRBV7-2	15	CASSVQGRNNYGYTF
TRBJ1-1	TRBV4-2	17	CASSQLQGTDMNTEAFF
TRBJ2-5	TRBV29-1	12	CSVEEGVETQYF
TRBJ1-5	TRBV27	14	CASSAGQGNQPQHF
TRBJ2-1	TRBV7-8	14	CASSLVGLGNEQFF